This entry lists 7 T cell receptor beta chains sequenced from one sample in a study of OX40 agonist ivuxolimab in advanced cancers. Sequenced by immunoSEQ multiplex PCR; TCRdb stores in-frame clones only, minus some. The sample lists over 15,000 clones, roughly 90% occurring once. The specimen was CD4+ or CD8+ T cells sorted from blood, collected in a trial of the OX40 agonist ivuxolimab. Source of these receptors: an adult with an advanced solid tumor such as melanoma, head and neck, liver or kidney cancer.

The chain combines TRBV5-6 with TRBJ2-6, with D possibly TRBD2 on 5 matching bases. V lost 4 bases and J lost 0, with 11 bases in between. The CDR3 loop spans 16 amino acids. Germline values: CDR1 SGHDT, CDR2 YYEEEE. The DNA of the CDR3 is TGTGCCAGCAGCCTCTTTGGGAGCTCTGGGGCCAACGTCCTGACTTTC. Translated: CASSLFGSSGANVLTF. Using reference TRBV5-6 and TRBJ2-6 for the parts outside the CDR3, the full variable domain is DAGVTQSPTHLIKTRGQQVTLRCSPKSGHDTVSWYQQALGQGPQFIFQYYEEEERQRGNFPDRFSGHQFPNYSSELNVNALLLGDSALYLCASSLFGSSGANVLTFGAGSRLTVL.

The rearrangement uses TRBV11-3 and TRBJ2-5, with 8 bases matching TRBD2. Trimming at V came to 3 bases and at J to 6 bases, leaving 9 bases not matched to a gene. Germline V gene lookup returns CDR1 SGHNT and CDR2 YENEEA. This CDR3 is 15 amino acids long. CDR3 DNA: TGTGCCAGCAGCTTCTCTCGGGCGGGAGGAAAGACCCAGTACTTC. Translated: CASSFSRAGGKTQYF.

V usage is TRBV18 and J usage is TRBJ2-5; 12 nucleotides match TRBD2. The trim removed 2 bases at V and 5 bases at J, leaving 12 bases unmatched. This CDR3 region has 18 residues. Germline-derived CDR1 and CDR2 are KGHSH and LQKENI. CDR3: CASSPSGLAGRNEETQYF. The CDR3 DNA reads TGTGCCAGCTCACCATCCGGACTAGCGGGACGTAATGAGGAGACCCAGTACTTC.

This chain links TRBV25-1 with TRBJ2-2; a weak D match, TRBD1 (6 bases). The CDR3 is 15 amino acids. Germline V gene lookup returns CDR1 MGHDK and CDR2 SYGVNS. V was pared by 0 bases and J by 3 bases, with 8 bases between. The CDR3 here is CASSEYRGDTGELFF. In DNA, the CDR3 is TGTGCCAGCAGTGAATACAGGGGAGACACCGGGGAGCTGTTTTTT. Complete variable domain (other parts from reference TRBV25-1 and TRBJ2-2): EADIYQTPRYLVIGTGKKITLECSQTMGHDKMYWYQQDPGMELHLIHYSYGVNSTEKGDLSSESTVSRIRTEHFPLTLESARPSHTSQYLCASSEYRGDTGELFFGEGSRLTVL.

The chain has TRBV19 and TRBJ2-5, with 8 bases aligning to TRBD2. CDR1 and CDR2 (germline): LNHDA, SQIVND (reference sequence). CDR3 length: 15 amino acids. V was clipped by 9 bases and J by 1 base; unmatched bases: 10. The CDR3 loop reads CASNRGGLAQETQYF. The CDR3 nucleotides read TGTGCCAGCAACCGGGGGGGTCTAGCCCAAGAGACCCAGTACTTC.

The chain has TRBV6-5 and TRBJ1-5; D not certain. The CDR3 is made up of 14 amino acids. The germline V and J ends were trimmed by 2 bases and 6 bases, with 11 bases remaining between them. Looked up from germline, CDR1 is MNHEY and CDR2 is SVGAGI. For the CDR3, the DNA is TGTGCCAGCAGTTACCTGCCAGGCACTCAGCCCCAGCATTTT. Its protein is CASSYLPGTQPQHF.

The rearrangement links TRBV9 to TRBJ2-5; D call uncertain. The CDR3 consists of 15 residues. With 1 base removed from V and 1 base from J, the gap between germline ends came to 11 bases. Germline V gene lookup returns CDR1 SGDLS and CDR2 YYNGEE. The CDR3 nucleotides are TGTGCCAGCAGCGTAACCGGGCAGCTCCAAGAGACCCAGTACTTC. The encoded protein is CASSVTGQLQETQYF.